These T cell receptor beta chains were read from a single sample in a study of shared clonotypes between healthy human individuals. The protocol was immunoSEQ multiplex PCR, while the TCRdb copy is restricted to in-frame clones and leaves out a portion. The data hold around 2.1 million clones, with about 93% observed a single time. Source material: naive CD8+ T cells from PBMCs. The receptors originated from a man aged 18 to 30 in good health. Some clones in this sample may be carry-over from other donors' samples. CDR3s include the opening cysteine and the closing phenylalanine or tryptophan. Fields, in order: clone size, V gene, J gene, D gene, CDR3 length, CDR3 DNA, CDR3 protein. D genes are given only for firm matches. Clone size is shown for a subset of rows, as once, few, many or a class of expanded clone.

>NA|TRBV11-1|TRBJ2-4|NA|17
TGTGCCAGCAGCTTATTTGGCGAGGGAAGTGTTGGACTTATTCAGTACTTC
CASSLFGEGSVGLIQYF
>NA|TRBV7-6|TRBJ1-1|NA|16
TGTGCCAGCAGCTTAGCGTCGGAAGGGATGAACACTGAAGCTTTCTTT
CASSLASEGMNTEAFF
>NA|TRBV7-6|TRBJ1-5|NA|15
TGTGCCAGCAGCTTGGGAGGTTATAGCAATCAGCCCCAGCATTTT
CASSLGGYSNQPQHF
>NA|TRBV10-3|TRBJ1-2|NA|14
TGTGCCATCAGTGACCCAGACGGATTCTATGGCTACACCTTC
CAISDPDGFYGYTF
>NA|TRBV5-1|TRBJ1-2|TRBD1|16
TGCGCCAGCAGCTTAGAGATGACAGGGAGGGGCTATGGCTACACCTTC
CASSLEMTGRGYGYTF
>NA|TRBV25-1|TRBJ2-3|NA|15
TGTGCCAGCAGTGGAAGTGCTAGTGTAGGATATACGCAGTATTTT
CASSGSASVGYTQYF
>NA|TRBV27|TRBJ2-3|NA|17
TGTGCCAGCAGTTTATTGGGCCCTTCGGGACCCGAAGATACGCAGTATTTT
CASSLLGPSGPEDTQYF
>NA|TRBV7-6|TRBJ2-1|NA|12
TGTGCCAGCGGGACCCCGGACAATGAGCAGTTCTTC
CASGTPDNEQFF
>NA|TRBV6-5|TRBJ1-2|NA|16
TGTGCCAGCAGTTACTCGTTTGGGGTAGACCTATATGGCTACACCTTC
CASSYSFGVDLYGYTF
>NA|TRBV7-9|TRBJ2-4|TRBD2|15
TGTGCCAGCAGCGTCATGGGACTAGATAGAAACATTCAGTACTTC
CASSVMGLDRNIQYF
>once|TRBV19|TRBJ1-1|NA|13
TGTGCCAGTAGTATAGATGTAAAAGGAAAAGCTTTCTTT
CASSIDVKGKAFF
>NA|TRBV7-7|TRBJ2-5|NA|17
TGTGCCAGCAGCTTAAGCCCAACCCAGATCCCGGACGGGACCCAGTACTTC
CASSLSPTQIPDGTQYF
>NA|TRBV19|TRBJ2-2|TRBD2|14
TGTGCCAGTACCAGCGGGGCGTACACCGGGGAGCTGTTTTTT
CASTSGAYTGELFF
>NA|TRBV28|TRBJ2-7|TRBD1|15
TGTGCCAGCAGTCGTTCGGACAGGAGCTCCTACGAGCAGTACTTC
CASSRSDRSSYEQYF
>NA|TRBV27|TRBJ2-7|NA|17
TGTGCCAGCAGTTTGGGACCCTTTTCTGACCCACCCTACGAGCAGTACTTC
CASSLGPFSDPPYEQYF
>many|TRBV28|TRBJ1-3|NA|15
TGTGCCAGCAGTTTATCCCCCATCTCTGGAAACACCATATATTTT
CASSLSPISGNTIYF
>NA|TRBV2|TRBJ1-1|NA|17
TGTGCCAGCAGTGAAAAGGTGGCAGGGCCCATGAACACTGAAGCTTTCTTT
CASSEKVAGPMNTEAFF
>NA|TRBV7-9|TRBJ2-7|NA|12
TGTGCCAGCAGCACCACCCGAGGAGAGCAGTACTTC
CASSTTRGEQYF
>NA|TRBV19|TRBJ1-1|NA|11
TGTGCCAGTAAGGCAGATGTTGAAGCTTTCTTT
CASKADVEAFF
>NA|TRBV7-2|TRBJ1-2|NA|15
TGTGCCAGCAGCGTAGTCCGGGACACGAACTATGGCTACACCTTC
CASSVVRDTNYGYTF
>NA|TRBV2|TRBJ2-5|NA|13
TGTGCCAGCAGGGGACGGTACCAAGAGACCCAGTACTTC
CASRGRYQETQYF
>NA|TRBV4-1|TRBJ2-7|NA|14
TGCGCCAGCAGCCAAGATGAACTAGGTTACGAGCAGTACTTC
CASSQDELGYEQYF
>NA|TRBV7-9|TRBJ2-1|TRBD2|16
TGTGCCAGCAGCCCACTGTGGACTAGCGGGGACAATGAGCAGTTCTTC
CASSPLWTSGDNEQFF
>NA|TRBV5-4|TRBJ1-1|TRBD1|15
TGTGCCAGCAACCAAGAAGGGACAGGGACCACTGAAGCTTTCTTT
CASNQEGTGTTEAFF
>NA|TRBV29-1|TRBJ1-1|NA|11
TGCAGCGCCCCCGGGGGCACTGGGGCTTTCTTT
CSAPGGTGAFF
>NA|TRBV28|TRBJ1-3|NA|17
TGTGCCAGCAGTTATGTGGCTAGAGATGACTCTGGAAACACCATATATTTT
CASSYVARDDSGNTIYF
>NA|TRBV6-5|TRBJ1-2|TRBD1|14
TGTGCCAGCAGATCGGACAGGGGGCACTATGGCTACACCTTC
CASRSDRGHYGYTF
>NA|TRBV7-9|TRBJ2-7|TRBD1|16
TGTGCCAGCAGCATTACAGGGGGCGCATCTAGCGACGAGCAGTACTTC
CASSITGGASSDEQYF
>NA|TRBV5-4|TRBJ1-6|TRBD1|15
TGTGCCAGCAGCTTGGACAGGGGACCTGTTTCACCCCTCCACTTT
CASSLDRGPVSPLHF
>NA|TRBV4-1|TRBJ2-3|TRBD1|15
TGCGCCAGCAGCCAGGGGGGACAGGGGAGGGATACGCAGTATTTT
CASSQGGQGRDTQYF
>NA|TRBV11-2|TRBJ2-1|NA|14
TGTGCCAGCAGCTTAGATCTCGACGTAGTCGAGCAGTTCTTC
CASSLDLDVVEQFF
>once|TRBV7-8|TRBJ1-1|NA|14
TGTGCCAGCAGCTTAGAGCGTTCAGGGCTTCGCGCTTTCTTT
CASSLERSGLRAFF
>NA|TRBV4-3|TRBJ2-6|NA|16
TGCGCCAGCAGCCACACAAGGGGGTCTGGGGCCAACGTCCTGACTTTC
CASSHTRGSGANVLTF
>NA|TRBV27|TRBJ2-1|TRBD2|14
TGTGCCAGCAGTTTAGGACTAGAATACAATGAGCAGTTCTTC
CASSLGLEYNEQFF
>NA|TRBV6-6|TRBJ2-7|TRBD1|16
TGTGCCAGCAGTTACGGCGGGCAGGGGGACTCCTACGAGCAGTACTTC
CASSYGGQGDSYEQYF
>few|TRBV7-9|TRBJ1-4|TRBD1|17
TGTGCCAGCAGCTTATCACTAGGGGGCTCAACTAATGAAAAACTGTTTTTT
CASSLSLGGSTNEKLFF
>NA|TRBV27|TRBJ1-5|TRBD1|16
TGTGCCAGCAGTTTATCGGCGGGAGACAGGGTCCAGCCCCAGCATTTT
CASSLSAGDRVQPQHF
>once|TRBV6-5|TRBJ2-2|NA|12
TGTGCCAGCAGTTACAGGGGCGGGGAGCTGTTTTTT
CASSYRGGELFF
>once|TRBV5-1|TRBJ2-7|NA|14
TGCGCCAGCAGCTACATGGACGCGAGCTACGAGCAGTACTTC
CASSYMDASYEQYF
>NA|TRBV6-5|TRBJ2-7|TRBD2|15
TGTGCCAGCAGTTACGGGGCGGGAGGCTCCTACGAGCAGTACTTC
CASSYGAGGSYEQYF
>NA|TRBV28|TRBJ2-1|NA|13
TGTGCCTCAAACGGGGCAGGGTACAATGAGCAGTTCTTC
CASNGAGYNEQFF
>NA|TRBV27|TRBJ1-4|TRBD1|16
TGTGCCAGCAGCGGGGGCCCGGGACAGATTAATGAAAAACTGTTTTTT
CASSGGPGQINEKLFF
>NA|TRBV27|TRBJ1-2|NA|15
TGTGCCAGCAGTTTGCTTGGACAGCTTAACTATGGCTACACCTTC
CASSLLGQLNYGYTF
>NA|TRBV7-9|TRBJ2-7|NA|11
TGTGCCAGCAGTCTACCCGGCGAGCAGTACTTC
CASSLPGEQYF
>NA|TRBV9|TRBJ2-3|TRBD2|15
TGTGCCAGCAGCCGCGGGGGAGGGCCTTTAGATACGCAGTATTTT
CASSRGGGPLDTQYF
>NA|TRBV9|TRBJ2-7|TRBD1|14
TGTGCCAGCAGCGTGAGAGACAGGGGGTACGAGCAGTACTTC
CASSVRDRGYEQYF
>NA|TRBV4-1|TRBJ1-1|TRBD1|16
TGCGCCAGCAGCCAGATCATGACAGGGAGGGACACTGAAGCTTTCTTT
CASSQIMTGRDTEAFF
>NA|TRBV15|TRBJ2-1|TRBD2|17
TGTGCCACCAGCGGAGTGACCGGGACTAGCGGGAGAGTTGAGCAGTTCTTC
CATSGVTGTSGRVEQFF
>NA|TRBV19|TRBJ1-3|NA|18
TGTGCCAGTAGCATAAACCTCTTTTTGGCAGACGATGGAAACACCATATATTTT
CASSINLFLADDGNTIYF
>NA|TRBV5-1|TRBJ1-3|NA|16
TGCGCCAGCAGCTTCGTTCCGGATCTCTCTGGAAACACCATATATTTT
CASSFVPDLSGNTIYF
>once|TRBV4-3|TRBJ2-2|NA|16
TGCGCCAGCAGCCCCTATTCGGCGAAGGGAAACGGGGAGCTGTTTTTT
CASSPYSAKGNGELFF
>NA|TRBV4-1|TRBJ2-2|NA|13
TGCGCCAGCAGCCCCTTGAGCACCGGGGAGCTGTTTTTT
CASSPLSTGELFF